This TCR beta chain originates from a study of radiotherapy plus CTLA-4 blockade in lung cancer (dated by TCRdb to the late 2010s). Regarding the complete study: Objective responses occurred in 18% of enrolled patients, and 25% to 40% achieved disease control. General findings and caveats noted by the study authors: After treatment with radiotherapy and ipilimumab, TCR clones that originated in tumors expanded in peripheral blood. Increased serum interferon-beta after radiation, together with early dynamic changes in blood T cell clones, were reported to be the strongest predictors of response.

A remark on this clone: The specificity of this receptor is unknown. Qualities for individual bases were not recorded, and no much larger clone is one base off.

Taken from the germline V gene, the CDR1 and CDR2 loops are MGHRA and YSYEKL. The CDR3 starts with the cysteine, ends with the phenylalanine, and has 15 residues. CDR3 DNA is the only sequence kept; it has 45 bases, read in frame from the first base. V is clipped by 3 bases and J by 1 base, and the sequence between their germline boundaries is 12 bases long. Libraries were built with the immunoSEQ multiplex PCR assay. As stored in TCRdb, this immuneACCESS dataset retains in-frame rearrangements with V and J assigned. A fraction of the clones does not appear; measured against another copy, unresolved V genes explain less than half of the discrepancy, and the remainder lacks a known reason. The sample yields 30,000 to 35,000 clones; roughly 71% were counted once. The biggest ten clones account for 3% to 5% of the sample. Focal radiation therapy combined with CTLA-4 blockade (ipilimumab) was tested in patients with chemo-refractory metastatic non-small-cell lung cancer.

The TCR originated in a human donor with non-small cell lung cancer who had stable disease on radiotherapy plus ipilimumab. The source was peripheral blood, collected from a patient treated with radiotherapy plus ipilimumab. Recombination joined TRBV4-1 with TRBJ2-5, with the D call tentatively TRBD1 or TRBD2, each fitting 5 bases. The CDR3 reads CASSHLRDPQETQYF. The DNA sequence is as follows: TGCGCCAGCAGCCACCTCCGGGACCCCCAAGAGACCCAGTACTTC.